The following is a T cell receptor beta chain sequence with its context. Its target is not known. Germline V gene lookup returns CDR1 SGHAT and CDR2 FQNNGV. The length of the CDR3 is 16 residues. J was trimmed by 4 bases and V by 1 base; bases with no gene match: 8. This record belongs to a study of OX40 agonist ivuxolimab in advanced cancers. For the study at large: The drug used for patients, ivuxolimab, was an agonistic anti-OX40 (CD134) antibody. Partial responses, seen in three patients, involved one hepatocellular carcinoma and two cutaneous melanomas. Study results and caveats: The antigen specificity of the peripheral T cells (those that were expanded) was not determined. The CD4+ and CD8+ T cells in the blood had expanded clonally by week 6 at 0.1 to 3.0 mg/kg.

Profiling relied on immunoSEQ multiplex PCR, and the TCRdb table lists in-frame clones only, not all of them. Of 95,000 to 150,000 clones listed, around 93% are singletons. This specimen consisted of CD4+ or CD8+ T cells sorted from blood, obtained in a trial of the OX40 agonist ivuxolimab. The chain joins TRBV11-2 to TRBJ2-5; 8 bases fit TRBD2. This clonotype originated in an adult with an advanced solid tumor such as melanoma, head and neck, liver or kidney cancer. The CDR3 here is CASSLVSGNGAETQYF. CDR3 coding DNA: TGTGCCAGCAGCTTAGTTAGCGGGAATGGAGCAGAGACCCAGTACTTC.